This is a list of T cell receptor beta chains from one sample in a study of metastatic and nonmetastatic thyroid tumors. Via MiXCR, TCRdb re-called the PCR reads. The table has some 32,000 clones, 15% to 20% seen once. The sample comprised blood. The receptors come from a female donor with papillary thyroid cancer or a benign thyroid nodule (not recorded which). Some clones in this sample may be carry-over from other donors' samples. Each CDR3 is given with its conserved first and last residue. The order of the fields is CDR3 protein, CDR3 DNA, D gene, J gene, V gene, clone size. A D gene is named only where the DNA matches it firmly. A clone size is listed for some rows: how often the clone was seen (once, few, many), or a class if it is expanded.

CASSQDRGQGTYEQYF | TGCGCCAGCAGCCAAGATAGGGGACAGGGTACCTACGAGCAGTACTTC | TRBD1 | TRBJ2-7 | TRBV4-3 | few
CASSRDSYSGELFF | TGTGCCAGCAGTCGGGACAGTTATTCCGGGGAGCTGTTTTTT | TRBD1 | TRBJ2-2 | TRBV6-1 | few
CASGHRGLNQPQHF | TGTGCCAGTGGTCACAGGGGACTTAATCAGCCCCAGCATTTT | TRBD1 | TRBJ1-5 | TRBV19 | many
CASSLGGVVGYGYTF | TGTGCCAGCAGTCTCGGAGGAGTAGTGGGGTATGGCTACACCTTC | - | TRBJ1-2 | TRBV6-1 | many
CASSSRTGDTQYF | TGTGCCAGCAGTTCCCGGACAGGGGATACGCAGTATTTT | TRBD1 | TRBJ2-3 | TRBV12-3/TRBV12-4 | many
CASRRDFNSRGNTIYF | TGTGCCAGCAGGCGGGACTTCAATTCCCGAGGAAACACCATATATTTT | - | TRBJ1-3 | TRBV11-2 | -
CASSLITRGYMTEAFF | TGCGCCAGCAGCTTAATCACGAGGGGATATATGACTGAAGCTTTCTTT | - | TRBJ1-1 | TRBV5-1 | -
CASSEGPFRRQYF | TGTGCCAGCAGTGAAGGACCGTTCCGGAGGCAGTACTTC | - | TRBJ2-7 | TRBV25-1 | few
CASSALVNNEQFF | TGTGCCAGCAGCGCGTTAGTTAACAATGAGCAGTTCTTC | - | TRBJ2-1 | TRBV9 | many
CASSDSQVLGNEQYF | TGTGCCAGCAGTGACTCTCAGGTTCTAGGCAACGAGCAGTACTTC | - | TRBJ2-7 | TRBV6-1 | few
CASSFLSNYGYTF | TGTGCCAGCAGCTTTTTGTCGAACTATGGCTACACCTTC | - | TRBJ1-2 | TRBV7-9 | many
CASTMAGPDEQYF | TGTGCCAGCACCATGGCAGGACCGGACGAGCAGTACTTC | - | TRBJ2-7 | TRBV5-6 | -
CATSGDSQVFPNQPQHF | TGTGCCACCAGCGGGGACAGTCAAGTTTTCCCCAATCAGCCCCAGCATTTT | TRBD1 | TRBJ1-5 | TRBV15 | many
CASSKQDRDYITGELFF | TGCGCCAGCAGCAAACAGGACAGAGACTATATCACCGGGGAGCTGTTTTTT | - | TRBJ2-2 | TRBV5-1 | many
CSAPTGANYGYTF | TGCAGTGCGCCGACAGGGGCCAACTATGGCTACACCTTC | TRBD1 | TRBJ1-2 | TRBV20-1 | many
CAISRALGNYGYTF | TGTGCCATCAGTAGGGCCTTAGGGAACTATGGCTACACCTTC | - | TRBJ1-2 | TRBV10-3 | few
CASSTRQVYNSPLHF | TGTGCCAGCAGTACCCGACAGGTCTATAATTCACCCCTCCACTTT | - | TRBJ1-6 | TRBV6-1 | medium-sized
CASSRDNYNEQFF | TGTGCCAGCAGCCGCGACAACTACAATGAGCAGTTCTTC | - | TRBJ2-1 | TRBV6-1 | -
CASSGSAQGHEKLFF | TGTGCCAGCAGTGGATCGGCGCAGGGACACGAAAAACTGTTTTTT | - | TRBJ1-4 | TRBV12-3/TRBV12-4 | few
CASSYRGFPTNEKLFF | TGTGCCAGCAGTTACAGGGGGTTCCCAACTAATGAAAAACTGTTTTTT | - | TRBJ1-4 | TRBV6-5 | -
CASSSGGAKNTEAFF | TGTGCCAGCAGTTCCGGGGGAGCAAAGAACACTGAAGCTTTCTTT | - | TRBJ1-1 | TRBV28 | many
CASSQEPTREFETQYF | TGCGCCAGCAGCCAAGAACCCACTCGGGAGTTCGAGACCCAGTACTTC | - | TRBJ2-5 | TRBV4-1 | many
CASSQAIGGGAFF | TGTGCCAGCAGCCAAGCGATCGGGGGAGGGGCTTTCTTT | - | TRBJ1-1 | TRBV14 | -
CASSPLETVYEQYF | TGTGCCAGCAGTCCCCTTGAGACGGTCTACGAGCAGTACTTC | - | TRBJ2-7 | TRBV28 | few
CASSPGLAGSHEQYF | TGTGCCAGCAGCCCAGGACTAGCGGGAAGCCACGAGCAGTACTTC | TRBD2 | TRBJ2-7 | TRBV12-3/TRBV12-4 | -
CSARSGVYEQYF | TGCAGTGCTAGATCTGGGGTCTACGAGCAGTACTTC | - | TRBJ2-7 | TRBV20-1 | many
CASSQDRWQLEQYF | TGTGCCAGCAGCCAAGATCGGTGGCAGCTCGAGCAGTACTTC | - | TRBJ2-7 | TRBV28 | -
CASSTRDRPDGETQYF | TGTGCCAGCAGCACCCGGGACAGGCCGGACGGAGAGACCCAGTACTTC | TRBD1 | TRBJ2-5 | TRBV5-4 | many
CASSLGGPNEKLFF | TGTGCCAGCAGTTTGGGGGGACCTAATGAAAAACTGTTTTTT | - | TRBJ1-4 | TRBV5-4 | -
CASSPQVGTEAFF | TGTGCCAGCAGCCCGCAGGTTGGGACTGAAGCTTTCTTT | - | TRBJ1-1 | TRBV14 | many
CASSALGGSYEQYF | TGTGCCAGCAGTGCACTCGGGGGAAGCTACGAGCAGTACTTC | - | TRBJ2-7 | TRBV28 | many
CAIKGVGDTQYF | TGTGCCATCAAGGGGGTCGGGGATACGCAGTATTTT | - | TRBJ2-3 | TRBV10-3 | many
CASSYGYRGPEQYF | TGTGCCAGCAGTTACGGATACAGGGGGCCCGAGCAGTACTTC | TRBD1 | TRBJ2-7 | TRBV6-2/TRBV6-3 | -
CSAYRGWGNQPQHF | TGCAGTGCTTACAGGGGATGGGGCAATCAGCCCCAGCATTTT | TRBD1 | TRBJ1-5 | TRBV20-1 | -
CASSIGAAADTQYF | TGTGCCAGTAGTATAGGGGCCGCCGCAGATACGCAGTATTTT | - | TRBJ2-3 | TRBV19 | few
CASSTDINTEAFF | TGTGCCAGCAGTACGGACATTAACACTGAAGCTTTCTTT | - | TRBJ1-1 | TRBV6-1 | -
CSATDSSNTGELFF | TGCAGTGCTACAGACAGTTCGAACACCGGGGAGCTGTTTTTT | - | TRBJ2-2 | TRBV20-1 | many
CASSPEGPQGYREKLFF | TGTGCCAGCAGCCCCGAGGGTCCACAGGGCTACAGAGAAAAACTGTTTTTT | - | TRBJ1-4 | TRBV7-2 | -
CASSERTGSSYEQYF | TGTGCCAGCAGTGAGCGGACAGGGTCCTCCTACGAGCAGTACTTC | TRBD1 | TRBJ2-7 | TRBV6-1 | few
CASSLVGDNSPLHF | TGTGCCAGCAGCTTAGTGGGAGATAATTCACCCCTCCACTTT | - | TRBJ1-6 | TRBV28 | -
CATSPPGGDTEAFF | TGTGCCACCAGCCCCCCTGGCGGGGACACTGAAGCTTTCTTT | - | TRBJ1-1 | TRBV15 | many
CASSQSRTGSYFNYGYTF | TGTGCCAGCAGCCAATCTAGGACAGGGTCCTATTTTAACTATGGCTACACCTTC | TRBD1 | TRBJ1-2 | TRBV3-1 | many
CASSPNRNVGNQPQHF | TGTGCCAGCTCACCAAATAGGAATGTTGGCAATCAGCCCCAGCATTTT | - | TRBJ1-5 | TRBV18 | many
CASSIGITGEAFF | TGTGCCAGTAGTATAGGGATAACAGGGGAAGCTTTCTTT | - | TRBJ1-1 | TRBV19 | many
CASSLARQGKQPQHF | TGTGCCAGCAGCTTAGCCCGTCAGGGAAAGCAGCCCCAGCATTTT | - | TRBJ1-5 | TRBV7-8 | many
CSASTSGTYEQYF | TGCAGTGCGTCGACTAGCGGAACCTACGAGCAGTACTTC | TRBD2 | TRBJ2-7 | TRBV20-1 | -